This T cell receptor (beta chain) originates from a study of T-cell reconstitution after alpha-beta-depleted transplantation in children. Unique molecular identifiers were incorporated into the prepared TCRbeta library. TCRdb itself ran the PCR reads through MiXCR, one entry per CDR3 protein. The data contain 90,000 to 150,000 distinct CDR3 sequences, 20% to 25% of them singletons. Study-wide points: Several hundred rapidly expanded clones from non-depleted graft cells reportedly supplied alpha-beta T cells about two months post-transplant. Hyperexpanded clones declined; after one year, newly produced T cells mostly supplied diversity.

Turning to this clonotype: Its target is not known.

The sample consisted of PBMCs, mostly from graft donor cells, taken 180 days after TCRalphabeta/CD19-depleted stem cell transplant. The receptor was isolated from a male patient between 2 and 15 years old who had a stem cell transplant for chronic granulomatous disease, so the T cells may come from the graft donor.

In nucleotides, the CDR3 is TGTGCCAGCAGCTTACTGCCCGGGGCTAGCCTCTCTGGAAACACCATATATTTT. It is translated as CASSLLPGASLSGNTIYF. V and J are TRBV7-6 and TRBJ1-3; D is perhaps TRBD1 (5 bases). The CDR3 contains 18 residues. The germline V and J ends were trimmed by 2 bases and 0 bases, with 17 bases remaining between them. Germline CDR1 reads SGHVS; CDR2 reads FNYEAQ.